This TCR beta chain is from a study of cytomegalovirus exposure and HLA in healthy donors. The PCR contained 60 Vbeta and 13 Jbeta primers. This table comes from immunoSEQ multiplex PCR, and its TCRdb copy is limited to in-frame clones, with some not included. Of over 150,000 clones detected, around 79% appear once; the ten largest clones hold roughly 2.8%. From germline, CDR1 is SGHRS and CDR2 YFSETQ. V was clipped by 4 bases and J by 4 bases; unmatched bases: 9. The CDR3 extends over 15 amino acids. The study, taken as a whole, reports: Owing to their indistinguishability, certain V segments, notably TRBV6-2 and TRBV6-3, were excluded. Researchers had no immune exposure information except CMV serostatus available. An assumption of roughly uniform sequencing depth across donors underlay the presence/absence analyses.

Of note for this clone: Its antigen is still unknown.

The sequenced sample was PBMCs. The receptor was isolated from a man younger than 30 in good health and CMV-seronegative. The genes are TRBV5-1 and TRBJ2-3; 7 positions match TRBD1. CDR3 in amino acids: CASSPGQAGADTQYF. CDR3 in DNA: TGCGCCAGCAGCCCCGGACAGGCTGGCGCAGATACGCAGTATTTT.